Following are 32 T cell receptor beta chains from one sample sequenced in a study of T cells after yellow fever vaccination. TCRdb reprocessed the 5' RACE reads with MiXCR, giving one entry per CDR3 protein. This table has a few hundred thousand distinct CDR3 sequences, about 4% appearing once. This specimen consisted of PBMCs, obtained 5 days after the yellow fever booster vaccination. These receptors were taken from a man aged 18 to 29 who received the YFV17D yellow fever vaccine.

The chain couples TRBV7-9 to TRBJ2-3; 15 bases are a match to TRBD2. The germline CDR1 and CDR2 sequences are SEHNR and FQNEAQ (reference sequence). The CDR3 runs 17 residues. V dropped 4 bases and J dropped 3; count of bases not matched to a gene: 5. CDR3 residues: CASSSPGLAGGTDTQYF. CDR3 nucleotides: TGTGCCAGCAGCTCTCCGGGACTAGCGGGGGGAACAGATACGCAGTATTTT.

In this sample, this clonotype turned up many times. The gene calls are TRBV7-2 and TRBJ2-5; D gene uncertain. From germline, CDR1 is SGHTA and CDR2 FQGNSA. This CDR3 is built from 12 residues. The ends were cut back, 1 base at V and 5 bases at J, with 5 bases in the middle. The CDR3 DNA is TGTGCCAGCAGCTTAGGTGTTGAGACCCAGTACTTC. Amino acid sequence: CASSLGVETQYF.

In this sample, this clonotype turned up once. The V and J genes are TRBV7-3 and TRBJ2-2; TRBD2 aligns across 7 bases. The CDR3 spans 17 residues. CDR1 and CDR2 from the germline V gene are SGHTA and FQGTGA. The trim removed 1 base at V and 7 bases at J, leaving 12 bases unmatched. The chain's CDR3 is CASSLNPGGTPYGELFF. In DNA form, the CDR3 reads TGTGCCAGCAGCTTAAACCCCGGGGGGACTCCGTACGGGGAGCTGTTTTTT.

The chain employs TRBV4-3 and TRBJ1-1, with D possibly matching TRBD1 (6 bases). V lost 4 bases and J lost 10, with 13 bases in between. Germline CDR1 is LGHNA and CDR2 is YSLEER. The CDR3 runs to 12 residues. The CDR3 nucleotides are TGCGCCAGCAGCCGAGAGGGGGTAGCAGCTTTCTTT. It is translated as CASSREGVAAFF.

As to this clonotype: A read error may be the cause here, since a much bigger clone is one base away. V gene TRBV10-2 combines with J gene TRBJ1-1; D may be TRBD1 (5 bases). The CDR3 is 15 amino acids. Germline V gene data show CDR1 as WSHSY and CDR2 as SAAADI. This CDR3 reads CASSREGRMNTEGFF. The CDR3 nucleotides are TGCGCCAGCAGTCGGGAGGGACGGATGAACACTGAAGGTTTCTTT.

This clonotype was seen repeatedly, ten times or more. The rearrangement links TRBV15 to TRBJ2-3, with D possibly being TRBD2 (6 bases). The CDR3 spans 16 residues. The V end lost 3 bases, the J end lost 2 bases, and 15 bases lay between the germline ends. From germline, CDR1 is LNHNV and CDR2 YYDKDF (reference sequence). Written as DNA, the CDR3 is TGTGCCACCAGCAGCTCTGGAGGGCAGCTCACAGATACGCAGTATTTT. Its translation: CATSSSGGQLTDTQYF.

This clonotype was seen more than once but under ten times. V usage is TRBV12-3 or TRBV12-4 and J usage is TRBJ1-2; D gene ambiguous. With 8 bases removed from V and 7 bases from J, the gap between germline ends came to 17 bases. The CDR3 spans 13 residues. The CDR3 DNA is TGTGCCAGCCAATATACAGCCGGCGGTGGCTACACCTTC. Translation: CASQYTAGGGYTF.

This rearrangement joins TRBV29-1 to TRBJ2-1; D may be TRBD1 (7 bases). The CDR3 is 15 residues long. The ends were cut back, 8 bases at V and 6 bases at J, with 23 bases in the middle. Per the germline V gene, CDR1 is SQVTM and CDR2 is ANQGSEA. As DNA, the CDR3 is TGCAGCTCTGGAGGAGGGGGCAGGGGAGGCAATGAGCAGTTCTTC. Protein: CSSGGGGRGGNEQFF.

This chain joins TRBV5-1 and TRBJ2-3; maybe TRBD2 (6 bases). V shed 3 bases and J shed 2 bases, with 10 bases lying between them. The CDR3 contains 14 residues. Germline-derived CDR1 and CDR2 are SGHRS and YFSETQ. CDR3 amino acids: CASSSGVNTDTQYF. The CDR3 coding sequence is TGCGCCAGCAGCTCGGGGGTGAACACAGATACGCAGTATTTT.

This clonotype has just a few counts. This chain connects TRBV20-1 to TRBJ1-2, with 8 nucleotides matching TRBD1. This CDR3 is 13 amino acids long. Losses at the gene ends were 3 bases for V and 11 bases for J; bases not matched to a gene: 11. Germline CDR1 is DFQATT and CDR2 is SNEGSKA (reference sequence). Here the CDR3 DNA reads TGCAGTGCTAGGACAGGGGATCTCCGAAAATACACCTTC. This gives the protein CSARTGDLRKYTF.

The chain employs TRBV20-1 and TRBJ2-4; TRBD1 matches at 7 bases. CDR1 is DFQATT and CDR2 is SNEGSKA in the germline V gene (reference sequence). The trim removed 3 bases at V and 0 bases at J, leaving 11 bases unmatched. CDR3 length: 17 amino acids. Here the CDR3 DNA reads TGCAGTGCTAGCCACAGGGGCCTGAAACTAGCCAAAAACATTCAGTACTTC. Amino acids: CSASHRGLKLAKNIQYF.

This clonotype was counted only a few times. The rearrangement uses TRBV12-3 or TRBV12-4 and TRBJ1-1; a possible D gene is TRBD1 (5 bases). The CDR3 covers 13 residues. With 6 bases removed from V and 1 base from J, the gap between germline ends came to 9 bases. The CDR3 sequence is CASRSDTNTEAFF. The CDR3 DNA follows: TGTGCCAGCAGGTCGGACACGAACACTGAAGCTTTCTTT.

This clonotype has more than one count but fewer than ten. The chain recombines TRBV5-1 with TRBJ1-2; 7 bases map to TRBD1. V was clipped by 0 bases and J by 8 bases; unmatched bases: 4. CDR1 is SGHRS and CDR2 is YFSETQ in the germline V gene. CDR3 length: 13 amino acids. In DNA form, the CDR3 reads TGCGCCAGCAGCTTGGCCCAGGGGGAAGGCTACACCTTC. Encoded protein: CASSLAQGEGYTF.

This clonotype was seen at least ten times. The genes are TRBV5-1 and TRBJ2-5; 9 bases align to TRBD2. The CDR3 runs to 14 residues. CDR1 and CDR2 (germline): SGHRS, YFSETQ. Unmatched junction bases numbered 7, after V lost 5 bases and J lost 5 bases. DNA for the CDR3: TGCGCCAGCAGTTCACAGCGGGGGGACGAGACCCAGTACTTC. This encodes CASSSQRGDETQYF.

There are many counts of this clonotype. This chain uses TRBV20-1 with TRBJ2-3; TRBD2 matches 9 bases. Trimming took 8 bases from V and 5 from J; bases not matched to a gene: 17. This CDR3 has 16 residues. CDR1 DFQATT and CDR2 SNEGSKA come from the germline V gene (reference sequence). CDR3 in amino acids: CSTPALGGGAKDTQYF. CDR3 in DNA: TGCAGTACCCCGGCCCTCGGCGGGGGGGCGAAAGATACGCAGTATTTT.

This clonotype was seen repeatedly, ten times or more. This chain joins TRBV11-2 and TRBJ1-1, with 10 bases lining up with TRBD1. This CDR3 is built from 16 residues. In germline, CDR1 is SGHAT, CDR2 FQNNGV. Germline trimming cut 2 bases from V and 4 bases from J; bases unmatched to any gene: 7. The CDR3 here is CASSLFGTGAGTEAFF. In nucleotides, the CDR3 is TGTGCCAGCAGCTTATTCGGGACAGGGGCGGGCACTGAAGCTTTCTTT.

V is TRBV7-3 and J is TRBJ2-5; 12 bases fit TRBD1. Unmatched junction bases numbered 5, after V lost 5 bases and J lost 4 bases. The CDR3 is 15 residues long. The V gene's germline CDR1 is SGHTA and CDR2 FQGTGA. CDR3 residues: CASSLGQGAGETQYF. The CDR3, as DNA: TGTGCCAGCAGCCTGGGACAGGGGGCAGGAGAGACCCAGTACTTC.

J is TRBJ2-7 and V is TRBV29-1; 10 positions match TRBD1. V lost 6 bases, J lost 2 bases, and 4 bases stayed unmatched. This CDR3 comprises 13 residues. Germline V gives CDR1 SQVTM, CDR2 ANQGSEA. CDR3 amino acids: CSVGTGDAYEQYF. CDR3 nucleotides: TGCAGCGTAGGGACAGGGGACGCCTACGAGCAGTACTTC.

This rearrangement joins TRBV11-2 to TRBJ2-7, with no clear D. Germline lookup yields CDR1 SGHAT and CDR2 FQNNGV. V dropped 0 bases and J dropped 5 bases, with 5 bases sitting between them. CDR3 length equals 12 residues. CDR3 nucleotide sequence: TGTGCCAGCAGCTTAGAAGGGAACGAGCAGTACTTC. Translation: CASSLEGNEQYF.

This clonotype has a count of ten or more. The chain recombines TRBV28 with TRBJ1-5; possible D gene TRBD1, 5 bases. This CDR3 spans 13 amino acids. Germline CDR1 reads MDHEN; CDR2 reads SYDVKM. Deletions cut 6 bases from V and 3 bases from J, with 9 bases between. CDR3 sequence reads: CASRDSLNQPQHF. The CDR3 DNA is TGTGCCAGCAGAGACAGTCTCAATCAGCCCCAGCATTTT.

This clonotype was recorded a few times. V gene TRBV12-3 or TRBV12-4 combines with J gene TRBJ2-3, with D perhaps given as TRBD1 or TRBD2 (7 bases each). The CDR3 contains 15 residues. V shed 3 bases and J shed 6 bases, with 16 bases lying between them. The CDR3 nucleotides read TGTGCCAGCAGTTTGCAGGGGGGGGCAGGTGATACGCAGTATTTT. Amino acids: CASSLQGGAGDTQYF.

DNA for the CDR3: TGTGCCAGCAGTCCTGGGTCCGGGACAGGGGGTTCAGGAAACACCATATATTTT. Amino acids: CASSPGSGTGGSGNTIYF. This chain joins TRBV27 and TRBJ1-3; 11 bases agree with TRBD1. The CDR3 extends over 18 amino acids. Germline lookup yields CDR1 MNHEY and CDR2 SMNVEV (reference sequence). After removal of 5 bases from V and 4 bases from J, the junction contained 13 bases not matched to a gene.

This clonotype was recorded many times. The CDR3 DNA is TGTGCCAGCAGCCAAGATCCCGGCGGCCTAAATGAAAAACTGTTTTTT. It encodes CASSQDPGGLNEKLFF. This chain joins TRBV4-2 and TRBJ1-4; D uncertain. Germline V gene lookup returns CDR1 LGHNA and CDR2 YNFKEQ. V gave up 0 bases and J gave up 5 bases, with 13 bases separating them. The length of the CDR3 is 16 residues.

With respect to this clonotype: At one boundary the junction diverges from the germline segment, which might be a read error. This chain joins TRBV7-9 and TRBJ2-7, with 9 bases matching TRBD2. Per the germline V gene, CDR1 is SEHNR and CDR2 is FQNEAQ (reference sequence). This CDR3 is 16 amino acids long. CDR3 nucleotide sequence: TGTGCCAGCAGCTCGCCGCTTCTAGCGGGATACTACGAGCTGTACTTC. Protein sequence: CASSSPLLAGYYELYF.

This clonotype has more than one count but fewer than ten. The CDR3 DNA reads TGCAGTGCTAGACAGGACGGGAACTATGGCTACACCTTC. It specifies CSARQDGNYGYTF. The V and J genes are TRBV20-1 and TRBJ1-2; D not certain. CDR1 is DFQATT, CDR2 SNEGSKA, per germline (reference sequence). The CDR3 is made up of 13 amino acids. The V end was cut by 2 bases, the J end by 2 bases, with 9 bases between.

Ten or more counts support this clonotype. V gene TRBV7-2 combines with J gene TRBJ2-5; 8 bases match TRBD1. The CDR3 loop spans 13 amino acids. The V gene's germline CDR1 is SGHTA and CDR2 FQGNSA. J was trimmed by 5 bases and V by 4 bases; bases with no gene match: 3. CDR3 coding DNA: TGTGCCAGCAGCTGGACAGGGTACGAGACCCAGTACTTC. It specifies CASSWTGYETQYF. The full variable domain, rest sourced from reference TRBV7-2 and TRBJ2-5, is GAGVSQSPSNKVTEKGKDVELRCDPISGHTALYWYRQSLGQGLEFLIYFQGNSAPDKSGLPSDRFSAERTGGSVSTLTIQRTQQEDSAVYLCASSWTGYETQYFGPGTRLLVL.

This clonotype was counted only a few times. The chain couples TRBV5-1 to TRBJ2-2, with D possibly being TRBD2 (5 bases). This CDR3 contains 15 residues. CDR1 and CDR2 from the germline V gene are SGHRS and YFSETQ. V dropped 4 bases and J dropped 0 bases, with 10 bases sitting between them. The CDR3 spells CASSQRFANTGELFF. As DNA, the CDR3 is TGCGCCAGCAGCCAGCGGTTCGCGAACACCGGGGAGCTGTTTTTT.

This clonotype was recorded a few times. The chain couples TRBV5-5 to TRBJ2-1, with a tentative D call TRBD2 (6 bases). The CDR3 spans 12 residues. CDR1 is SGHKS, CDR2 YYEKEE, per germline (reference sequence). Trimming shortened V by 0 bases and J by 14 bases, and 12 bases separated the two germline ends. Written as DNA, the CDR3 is TGTGCCAGCAGCTTGGTCCTACAGCGGGAGTTCTTC. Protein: CASSLVLQREFF.

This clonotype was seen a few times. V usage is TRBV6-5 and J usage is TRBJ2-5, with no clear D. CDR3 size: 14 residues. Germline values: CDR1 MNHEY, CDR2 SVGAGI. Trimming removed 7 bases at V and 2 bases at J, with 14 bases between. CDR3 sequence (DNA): TGTGCCAGCAATCCCTCCCCTGCGCAAGAGACCCAGTACTTC. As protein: CASNPSPAQETQYF.

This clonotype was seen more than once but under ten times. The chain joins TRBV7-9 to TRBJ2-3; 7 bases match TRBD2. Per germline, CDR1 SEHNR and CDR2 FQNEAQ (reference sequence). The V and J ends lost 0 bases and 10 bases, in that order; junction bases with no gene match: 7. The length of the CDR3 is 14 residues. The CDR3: CASSLALTSAAQYF. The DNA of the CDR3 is TGTGCCAGCAGCTTAGCGCTAACTAGCGCGGCGCAGTATTTT.

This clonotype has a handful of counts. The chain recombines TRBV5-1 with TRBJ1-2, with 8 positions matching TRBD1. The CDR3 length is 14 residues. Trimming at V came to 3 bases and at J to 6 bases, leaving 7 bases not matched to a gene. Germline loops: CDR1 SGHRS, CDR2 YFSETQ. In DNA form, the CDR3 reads TGCGCCAGCAGCTCGGGACAGGAAAAGAATGGCTACACCTTC. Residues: CASSSGQEKNGYTF.

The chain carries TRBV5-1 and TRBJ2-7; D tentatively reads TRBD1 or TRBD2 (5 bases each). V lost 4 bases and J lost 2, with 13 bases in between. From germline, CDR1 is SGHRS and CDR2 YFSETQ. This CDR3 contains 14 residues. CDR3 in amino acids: CASSAGTGTYEQYF. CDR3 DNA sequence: TGCGCCAGCAGCGCCGGGACGGGAACCTACGAGCAGTACTTC.